This TCR beta chain was observed in a study of beta chain features in type 1 diabetes. Study-level background: Examined across all samples were approximately 99 million sorted cells.

Expressed TCRB transcripts got sequenced, as all isolated RNA was reverse transcribed. Generated by immunoSEQ multiplex PCR, the TCRdb table keeps only in-frame clones and is missing some. The table has about 150,000 clones, about 9.3% seen once. All of the sorted populations showed purity greater than 95%. Germline lookup yields CDR1 SGHTS and CDR2 YDEGEE. This CDR3 comprises 15 residues. The V gene end was trimmed by 0 bases and the J gene end by 7 bases; junction bases not matched to a gene: 6. There are a few counts of this clone. Its target is not known. Findings and limits, study-wide: Lower insertion and higher deletion counts appeared at VDJ junctions in type 1 diabetes patients. TCRB CDR3s were moderately but significantly shorter in Type 1 diabetes patients in all four CD4+ subsets.

This receptor was taken from a man younger than 40 with type 1 diabetes. The sequencing sample was made of central memory CD4+ T cells from blood. This rearrangement joins TRBV5-8 to TRBJ2-1; 8 bases line up with TRBD2. CDR3 region: CASSLGLRGENEQFF. The CDR3 DNA reads TGTGCCAGCAGCTTGGGATTGCGGGGGGAAAATGAGCAGTTCTTC.